The 5 T cell receptor beta chains below all came from one sample that was sequenced in a study of blood T cells in healthy people across ages. Primed by a sample-barcoded 5' primer and a J-beta primer mix, a second PCR proceeded for 7 to 11 cycles. TCRdb re-called the 5' RACE reads through MiXCR, storing one row per CDR3 protein. The data show around 800,000 distinct CDR3 sequences, roughly 60% seen once. The sample comprised blood. These receptors originate from a man younger than 45 in good health.

The gene calls are TRBV12-3 or TRBV12-4 and TRBJ1-3; no definite D call. V lost 1 base and J 0 bases, leaving 13 bases between the germline ends. This CDR3 spans 17 amino acids. CDR3 coding DNA: TGTGCCAGCAGTTTAGAGGGCCAGGCGCGCTCTGGAAACACCATATATTTT. It translates to CASSLEGQARSGNTIYF.

The chain joins TRBV11-1 to TRBJ2-3; D uncertain. Germline lookup yields CDR1 SGHAT and CDR2 FQDESV (reference sequence). The CDR3 spans 16 residues. The V end lost 5 bases, the J end lost 0 bases, and 15 bases lay between the germline ends. The CDR3 DNA reads as TGTGCCAGCAGCCTACCACGCGAAGGGAGCACAGATACGCAGTATTTT. Encoded protein: CASSLPREGSTDTQYF.

The chain is built from TRBV7-2 and TRBJ2-7; 8 bases are shared with TRBD2. After removal of 5 bases from V and 6 bases from J, the junction contained 3 bases not matched to a gene. Germline CDR1 and CDR2: SGHTA and FQGNSA. The CDR3 is made up of 12 amino acids. This chain's CDR3 is CASSPGGLEQYF. CDR3 nucleotide sequence: TGTGCCAGCAGCCCGGGGGGGCTCGAGCAGTACTTC.

The gene calls are TRBV29-1 and TRBJ2-1, with D perhaps TRBD2 (6 bases). Germline-derived CDR1 and CDR2 are SQVTM and ANQGSEA. CDR3 length: 13 amino acids. Trimming took off 7 bases at V and 0 bases at J, with 10 bases between the two ends. The CDR3 spells CSAHGSSYNEQFF. For the CDR3, the DNA is TGCAGCGCCCACGGGAGCTCCTACAATGAGCAGTTCTTC.

The gene calls are TRBV20-1 and TRBJ2-4; D unresolved. The DNA end favors TRBJ2-7, so the J call may be wrong. Germline V gene sequence: CDR1 DFQATT, CDR2 SNEGSKA (reference sequence). The CDR3 runs to 14 residues. The CDR3 DNA sequence: TGCAGTGCTAGGGCTAGTATACCTAACTACGAGCAGTACTTC. As protein: CSARASIPNYEQYF.